Listed below are T cell receptor beta chains from one sample, sequenced in a study of CD8 T cells in Susac syndrome. In TCRdb, the immunoSEQ multiplex PCR reads were re-called with MiXCR into one record per CDR3 protein. The sample carries about 150,000 distinct CDR3 sequences, about 94% recorded once. The sequenced material came from CD8+ T cells from PBMCs. The source of these receptors is a human donor with multiple sclerosis. Both conserved end residues are part of each CDR3. Each record gives: J gene, clone size, V gene, D gene, CDR3 DNA, CDR3 protein. D genes are given only for firm matches. The listing skips clone size in some rows; elsewhere it reads once, few, many or a size class.

J: TRBJ1-1; size: NA; V: TRBV20-1; D: NA; DNA: TGCAGTGCAGCCGCCTATGAAGCTTTCTTT; CDR3: CSAAAYEAFF
J: TRBJ2-5; size: NA; V: TRBV5-6; D: NA; DNA: TGTGCCAGCAGCTTGTCTTATGGACAAGAGACCCAGTACTTC; CDR3: CASSLSYGQETQYF
J: TRBJ1-1; size: NA; V: TRBV3-1; D: NA; DNA: TGTGCCAGCAGCCAAGGACCGCCGGGAACAGGGAAGGTAGAAGCTTTCTTT; CDR3: CASSQGPPGTGKVEAFF
J: TRBJ2-7; size: once; V: TRBV4-3; D: TRBD1; DNA: TGCGCCAGCAGCCAAGGGGAAGGGGGCCACTACGAGCAGTACTTC; CDR3: CASSQGEGGHYEQYF
J: TRBJ1-2; size: NA; V: TRBV13; D: NA; DNA: TGTGCCAGCAGCTTCGAGGCGGAGAGTAACTATGGCTACACCTTC; CDR3: CASSFEAESNYGYTF
J: TRBJ1-1; size: NA; V: TRBV28; D: NA; DNA: TGTGCCAGCAGTTCCCAGCGTGGGGGCACTGAAGCTTTCTTT; CDR3: CASSSQRGGTEAFF
J: TRBJ2-1; size: NA; V: TRBV5-6; D: NA; DNA: TGTGCCAGCAGTTACGACGAACAACAGTTCTTC; CDR3: CASSYDEQQFF
J: TRBJ2-3; size: NA; V: TRBV5-1; D: NA; DNA: TGCGCCAGCAGCTTGACTAGCAGGACAGATACGCAGTATTTT; CDR3: CASSLTSRTDTQYF
J: TRBJ1-1; size: NA; V: TRBV27; D: NA; DNA: TGTGCCAGCAGTCCTAGACAGGACATGAACACTGAAGCTTTCTTT; CDR3: CASSPRQDMNTEAFF
J: TRBJ2-3; size: NA; V: TRBV12-3/TRBV12-4; D: NA; DNA: TGTGCCAGCAGTGGGCGGGATACGCAGTATTTT; CDR3: CASSGRDTQYF
J: TRBJ1-5; size: NA; V: TRBV20-1; D: NA; DNA: TGCAGTGCTAGAACTCATCAGCCCCAGCATTTT; CDR3: CSARTHQPQHF
J: TRBJ2-1; size: NA; V: TRBV12-3/TRBV12-4; D: NA; DNA: TGTGCCAGCAGTTTGGACTACCGGGGAGGAGAGCAGTTCTTC; CDR3: CASSLDYRGGEQFF
J: TRBJ1-4; size: NA; V: TRBV6-1; D: NA; DNA: TGTGCCAGCAGTACGGGGGCGGGAAATGAAAAACTGTTTTTT; CDR3: CASSTGAGNEKLFF
J: TRBJ1-1; size: NA; V: TRBV11-2; D: NA; DNA: TGTGCCAGCAGCTTTAGGCAGGGCCATGGAGGTAATGAAGCTTTCTTT; CDR3: CASSFRQGHGGNEAFF
J: TRBJ2-5; size: NA; V: TRBV7-8; D: TRBD2; DNA: TGTGCCAGCAGCCAAGGACTAGCGGGGGCGATCCAAGAGACCCAGTACTTC; CDR3: CASSQGLAGAIQETQYF
J: TRBJ2-5; size: NA; V: TRBV9; D: TRBD1; DNA: TGTGCCAGCAGCGTGGGGGACAGGGACGAGACCCAGTACTTC; CDR3: CASSVGDRDETQYF
J: TRBJ2-1; size: NA; V: TRBV7-3; D: NA; DNA: TGTGCCAGCAGCTTCCCCACAGGAAATGAGCAGTTCTTC; CDR3: CASSFPTGNEQFF
J: TRBJ2-7; size: NA; V: TRBV3-1; D: NA; DNA: TGTGCCAGCAGCCAAGATGAGGGGGAAAATGCCGACGAGCAGTACTTC; CDR3: CASSQDEGENADEQYF
J: TRBJ1-1; size: NA; V: TRBV15; D: NA; DNA: TGTGCCACCAGCATCGCGGCAGGAGGTTTAACTGAAGCTTTCTTT; CDR3: CATSIAAGGLTEAFF
J: TRBJ2-7; size: NA; V: TRBV6-5; D: NA; DNA: TGTGCCAGCAGTTACGGGGAGACAGTTTACGAGCAGTACTTC; CDR3: CASSYGETVYEQYF
J: TRBJ2-1; size: few; V: TRBV7-6; D: TRBD2; DNA: TGTGCTAGCAGCCCGCTAGCGGGGGGAAATGAGCAGTTCTTC; CDR3: CASSPLAGGNEQFF
J: TRBJ2-3; size: NA; V: TRBV11-1; D: TRBD2; DNA: TGTGCCAGCAGCTTAGAGCGGGGGGCCGACACAGATACGCAGTATTTT; CDR3: CASSLERGADTDTQYF
J: TRBJ1-5; size: few; V: TRBV4-3; D: NA; DNA: TGCGCCAGCAGCCAAGATCAGGGGTCCAATCAGCCCCAGCATTTT; CDR3: CASSQDQGSNQPQHF
J: TRBJ2-1; size: NA; V: TRBV12-3/TRBV12-4; D: TRBD1; DNA: TGTGCCAGCAGTTTACTGGACAGGGGTCGGAATGAGCAGTTCTTC; CDR3: CASSLLDRGRNEQFF
J: TRBJ2-5; size: NA; V: TRBV25-1; D: NA; DNA: TGTGCCAGCAGTGATACGGGGACACAAGAGACCCAGTACTTC; CDR3: CASSDTGTQETQYF
J: TRBJ1-6; size: NA; V: TRBV15; D: TRBD1; DNA: TGTGCCACCAGCAGAGGGGGACAGGGATTTAATTCACCCCTCCACTTT; CDR3: CATSRGGQGFNSPLHF
J: TRBJ1-6; size: NA; V: TRBV25-1; D: NA; DNA: TGTGCCAGCAGCCGGTCGGGGAGAAATTCACCCCTCCACTTT; CDR3: CASSRSGRNSPLHF
J: TRBJ2-5; size: once; V: TRBV4-1; D: NA; DNA: TGCGCCAGCAGCCAACAAGAGACCCAGTACTTC; CDR3: CASSQQETQYF
J: TRBJ2-1; size: NA; V: TRBV25-1; D: NA; DNA: TGTGCCAGCAGTGAATGGCGATCCAATGAGCAGTTCTTC; CDR3: CASSEWRSNEQFF
J: TRBJ1-1; size: NA; V: TRBV12-5; D: NA; DNA: TGTGCTAGTGGTTTGCAGGTGACAGACGCTTTCTTT; CDR3: CASGLQVTDAFF
J: TRBJ1-5; size: NA; V: TRBV2; D: NA; DNA: TGTGCCAGCAGTGATGGCCAGGACAATCAGCCCCAGCATTTT; CDR3: CASSDGQDNQPQHF
J: TRBJ2-5; size: NA; V: TRBV29-1; D: NA; DNA: TGCAGCGTTGAGGGCGTAGAGACCCAGTACTTC; CDR3: CSVEGVETQYF
J: TRBJ1-6; size: NA; V: TRBV7-2; D: NA; DNA: TGTGCCAGCAGCAACCCCCATCGGGGGAGCTCCTATAATTCACCCCTCCACTTT; CDR3: CASSNPHRGSSYNSPLHF
J: TRBJ1-6; size: NA; V: TRBV3-1; D: TRBD1; DNA: TGTGCCAGCAGCCTCCGGGACAGGGATTCACCCCTCCACTTT; CDR3: CASSLRDRDSPLHF
J: TRBJ2-3; size: once; V: TRBV9; D: TRBD2; DNA: TGTGCCAGCAGCGTAGACAGCGGGGGGTCAGATACGCAGTATTTT; CDR3: CASSVDSGGSDTQYF
J: TRBJ2-3; size: NA; V: TRBV5-1; D: TRBD2; DNA: TGCGCCAGCAGGCCCAGCGGGGGAAGCACAGATACGCAGTATTTT; CDR3: CASRPSGGSTDTQYF
J: TRBJ1-1; size: NA; V: TRBV30; D: NA; DNA: TGTGCCTGGACAGTCGAGTATCCCATGAACACTGAAGCTTTCTTT; CDR3: CAWTVEYPMNTEAFF
J: TRBJ2-5; size: NA; V: TRBV20-1; D: TRBD1; DNA: TGCAGTGCCCTACCGAGAGGGGGCGATGGAAAGACCCAGTACTTC; CDR3: CSALPRGGDGKTQYF
J: TRBJ1-6; size: NA; V: TRBV27; D: NA; DNA: TGTGCCAGCAGTTCCGGACCGGGAAGTAATTCACCCCTCCACTTT; CDR3: CASSSGPGSNSPLHF
J: TRBJ1-6; size: NA; V: TRBV9; D: NA; DNA: TGTGCCAGCTCCCAAAAGGCGGAATATTCACCCCTCCACTTT; CDR3: CASSQKAEYSPLHF
J: TRBJ2-3; size: NA; V: TRBV12-3/TRBV12-4; D: TRBD2; DNA: TGTGCCAGCACCTCTAGTAGGGCGGGGGGGCTTTCTAGCACAGATACGCAGTATTTT; CDR3: CASTSSRAGGLSSTDTQYF
J: TRBJ1-4; size: NA; V: TRBV13; D: NA; DNA: TGTGCCAGCAGCTCCGGTGGAGGTGGGCAGCAAAAACTGTTTTTT; CDR3: CASSSGGGGQQKLFF
J: TRBJ2-1; size: NA; V: TRBV15; D: NA; DNA: TGTGCCACCGATATGGACAGAACCTACAATGAGCAGTTCTTC; CDR3: CATDMDRTYNEQFF
J: TRBJ2-1; size: NA; V: TRBV6-1; D: TRBD2; DNA: TGTGCCAGCCGCACTAGGACCCGCGGGAGCTCCTACAATGAGCAGTTCTTC; CDR3: CASRTRTRGSSYNEQFF
J: TRBJ2-1; size: NA; V: TRBV20-1; D: NA; DNA: TGCAGTGCAAGACCGGGGAGCTCCTACAATGAGCAGTTCTTC; CDR3: CSARPGSSYNEQFF
J: TRBJ1-5; size: NA; V: TRBV15; D: NA; DNA: TGTGCCACCAGCAGACTTAAGGGAACCCTGGAGCCCCAGCATTTT; CDR3: CATSRLKGTLEPQHF
J: TRBJ2-1; size: NA; V: TRBV3-1; D: TRBD2; DNA: TGTGCCAGCGGACCCCTAGCGGGGCGGACGGGTGAGCAGTTCTTC; CDR3: CASGPLAGRTGEQFF
J: TRBJ1-5; size: few; V: TRBV12-3/TRBV12-4; D: TRBD1; DNA: TGTGCCAGCAGTTCCGGGACAGTTAGCAATCAGCCCCAGCATTTT; CDR3: CASSSGTVSNQPQHF
J: TRBJ2-1; size: NA; V: TRBV13; D: TRBD1; DNA: TGTGCCAGCAGCCCAACGACAGGGTTGAATGAGCAGTTCTTC; CDR3: CASSPTTGLNEQFF
J: TRBJ2-1; size: NA; V: TRBV15; D: TRBD1; DNA: TGTGCCACCAGCAGAGGTGGGACAGCTTCCAGGGGTGAGCAGTTCTTC; CDR3: CATSRGGTASRGEQFF
J: TRBJ2-7; size: NA; V: TRBV9; D: NA; DNA: TGTGCCAACTCATACGAGCAGTACTTC; CDR3: CANSYEQYF
J: TRBJ2-2; size: NA; V: TRBV6-5; D: TRBD2; DNA: TGTGCCAGCACCAGGACTAGTGTTACCGGGGAGCTGTTTTTT; CDR3: CASTRTSVTGELFF
J: TRBJ2-1; size: NA; V: TRBV9; D: TRBD1; DNA: TGTGCCAGCAGCGTAGTGGGCAGGGGGAACAATGAGCAGTTCTTC; CDR3: CASSVVGRGNNEQFF
J: TRBJ2-7; size: NA; V: TRBV7-9; D: NA; DNA: TGTGCCAGCAGCTTCCGGGACCACTACGAGCAGTACTTC; CDR3: CASSFRDHYEQYF
J: TRBJ1-1; size: NA; V: TRBV5-6; D: NA; DNA: TGTGCCAGCAGCGCAGGGGTGACTGAAGCTTTCTTT; CDR3: CASSAGVTEAFF
J: TRBJ1-1; size: NA; V: TRBV29-1; D: TRBD1; DNA: TGCAGCGTGGACAGGGGGATGGACACTGAAGCTTTCTTT; CDR3: CSVDRGMDTEAFF